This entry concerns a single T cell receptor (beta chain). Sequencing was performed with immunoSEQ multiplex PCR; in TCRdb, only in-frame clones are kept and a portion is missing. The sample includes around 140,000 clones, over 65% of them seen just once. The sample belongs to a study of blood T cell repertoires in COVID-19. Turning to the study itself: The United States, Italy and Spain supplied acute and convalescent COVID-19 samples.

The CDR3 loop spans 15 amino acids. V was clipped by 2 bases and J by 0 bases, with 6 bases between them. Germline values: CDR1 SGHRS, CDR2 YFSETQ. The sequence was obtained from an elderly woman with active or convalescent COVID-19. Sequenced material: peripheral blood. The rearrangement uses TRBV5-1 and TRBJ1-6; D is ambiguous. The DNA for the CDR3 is TGCGCCAGCAGCTTCGGAGGCTCCTATAATTCACCCCTCCACTTT. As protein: CASSFGGSYNSPLHF.